The rows below give T cell receptor beta chains drawn from one sample of a study of Graves' ophthalmopathy and Graves' hyperthyroidism. TCRdb itself ran the multiplex PCR reads through MiXCR, one entry per CDR3 protein. The profile shows roughly 700,000 distinct CDR3 sequences, roughly 40% of them singletons. Sequenced: peripheral blood. All receptors come from an adult man with Graves' ophthalmopathy. The CDR3 runs from the conserved cysteine through the conserved F or W. The D gene is left open where the match is weak. Part of the rows lack a size; the others show once, few, many or a class for expanded clones.

D	size	J	V	DNA	CDR3
NA	NA	TRBJ2-5	TRBV15	TGTGCCACCAGCGGTAAAGGCAGCCAAGAGACCCAGTACTTC	CATSGKGSQETQYF
NA	NA	TRBJ1-1	TRBV27	TGTGCCAGCAGTAAGGGTACCACTGAAGTGTTTTTT	CASSKGTTEVFF
NA	many	TRBJ1-4	TRBV9	TGTGCCAGCAGCGCGGACAGCGTTAATGAAAAACTGTTTTTT	CASSADSVNEKLFF
NA	NA	TRBJ1-5	TRBV2	TGTGCCAGCAGGGAAACGGGGGGACCTAGCAATCAGCCCCAGCATTTT	CASRETGGPSNQPQHF
TRBD2	NA	TRBJ2-2	TRBV19	TGTGCCAGTACCGCTCTAGCGGGGGCCATCACCGGGGAGCTGTTTTTT	CASTALAGAITGELFF
TRBD2	NA	TRBJ2-3	TRBV25-1	TGTGCCAGCAGTGAGCATCTAGCGGGGGGGCGGGAAGATACGCAGTATTTT	CASSEHLAGGREDTQYF
TRBD1	once	TRBJ2-7	TRBV24-1	TGTGCCAGCAGTAAAACCCGGGACAGGGACCACGAGCAGTACTTC	CASSKTRDRDHEQYF
NA	many	TRBJ1-1	TRBV7-9	TGTGCCAGCAGCTTGATACAGGGGAACACTGAAGCTTTCTTT	CASSLIQGNTEAFF
NA	many	TRBJ2-7	TRBV11-2	TGTGCCAGCAGCGGAACGGTGATCGGGACACGGTACGAGCAGTACTTC	CASSGTVIGTRYEQYF
NA	NA	TRBJ1-2	TRBV29-1	TGCAGCGCTGTCGGACTCGGCGGGGGCTATGGCTACACCTTC	CSAVGLGGGYGYTF
NA	NA	TRBJ1-6	TRBV2	TGTGCCAGCAGTGCCGGGGTGACTGGAAATTCACCCCTCCACTTT	CASSAGVTGNSPLHF
NA	NA	TRBJ2-7	TRBV2	TGTGCCAGCAGTTACGCGGAATACTACGAGCAGTACTTC	CASSYAEYYEQYF
NA	few	TRBJ2-2	TRBV25-1	TGTGCCAGCAGTGGGCTTCGGAGGGCCGTAGGAGCCGGGGAGCTGTTTTTT	CASSGLRRAVGAGELFF
NA	NA	TRBJ2-7	TRBV7-2	TGTGCCAGCAGGGATCTGGGGTCCGGTTTTCGTTCCTACGAGCAGTACTTC	CASRDLGSGFRSYEQYF
NA	NA	TRBJ1-5	TRBV10-2	TGTGCCAGCAGTTACCTCGGGGGAAGCAGTCAGCCCCAGCATTTT	CASSYLGGSSQPQHF
NA	NA	TRBJ1-3	TRBV9	TGTGCCAGCAGCCCCCCCGGGGGGGAGGCTGGAAACACCATATATTTT	CASSPPGGEAGNTIYF
NA	NA	TRBJ1-3	TRBV12-3/TRBV12-4	TGTGCCAGCAGTTCTCGGCCCTCTGGAAACACCATATATTTT	CASSSRPSGNTIYF
NA	NA	TRBJ1-2	TRBV7-9	TGTGTCAGCAGCCTAAGGGAATTGGGTGGCTACACCTTC	CVSSLRELGGYTF
TRBD1	few	TRBJ1-5	TRBV20-1	TGCAGTGCTCGGGACAGGGGGGAAGGTAGCAATCAGCCCCAGCATTTT	CSARDRGEGSNQPQHF
NA	NA	TRBJ1-2	TRBV19	TGTGCCAGTAGTATAGATTCGTACGGCGGGGGCTATGGCTACACCTTC	CASSIDSYGGGYGYTF
NA	many	TRBJ2-7	TRBV12-3/TRBV12-4	TGTGCCAGCAGCTCGACAGGTGGTCCCTACGAGCAGTACTTC	CASSSTGGPYEQYF
NA	few	TRBJ1-4	TRBV7-9	TGTGCCAGCAGCTCTAACCCCGGGGCAGACGAAGGGGAAAAACTGTTTTTT	CASSSNPGADEGEKLFF
TRBD2	NA	TRBJ2-3	TRBV9	TGTGCCGGGACCGGGACTAGCCCTTACGTAGATACGCAGTATTTT	CAGTGTSPYVDTQYF
NA	NA	TRBJ1-2	TRBV9	TGTGCCAGCAGTCATAACCGGGACATTTCGAGTTACACCTTC	CASSHNRDISSYTF
NA	NA	TRBJ2-6	TRBV5-1	TGCGCCAGCAGCTCTGAAGGGTCTGGGGCCAACGTCCTGACTTTC	CASSSEGSGANVLTF
NA	NA	TRBJ2-7	TRBV5-6	TGTGCCAGCAGCGCCGGAGGGGTTATGATCAACGAGCAGTACTTC	CASSAGGVMINEQYF
TRBD1	NA	TRBJ1-5	TRBV24-1	TGTGCCACCGGCGGGACAGGGCGACAGCCCCAGCATTTT	CATGGTGRQPQHF
NA	NA	TRBJ1-1	TRBV19	TGTGCCAGTAGTATTGCGGGGGTCACTGAAGCTTTCTTT	CASSIAGVTEAFF
TRBD1	NA	TRBJ2-2	TRBV25-1	TGTGCCAGCAGTTCCACAGGGGGGTCAACCGGGGAGCTGTTTTTT	CASSSTGGSTGELFF
TRBD1	many	TRBJ1-6	TRBV5-6	TGTGCCAGCAGCCGTCCGGGACAGGGGAATTCACCCCTCCACTTT	CASSRPGQGNSPLHF
NA	NA	TRBJ2-5	TRBV9	TGTGCCAGCAGCGTATTCGACAGGCCCGAGGGAGAGACCCAGTACTTC	CASSVFDRPEGETQYF
NA	NA	TRBJ1-4	TRBV15	TGTGCCACCAGCAGAGACAGGGGTTCTGAAAAACTGTTTTTT	CATSRDRGSEKLFF
TRBD1	few	TRBJ1-5	TRBV5-1	TGCGCCAGCAGCGCCGACAGGGTCGACAATCAGCCCCAGCATTTT	CASSADRVDNQPQHF
NA	few	TRBJ1-1	TRBV7-9	TGTGCCAGCAGCCTATTACTGACAGGGAACACTGAAGCTTTCTTT	CASSLLLTGNTEAFF
TRBD2	NA	TRBJ2-7	TRBV7-9	TGTGCCAGCAGCCTAAGGGCAGGCGGGGCGGGGGTCTACGAGCGGTACTTC	CASSLRAGGAGVYERYF
TRBD1	NA	TRBJ2-7	TRBV10-2	TGTGCCAGCAGCCTACAGGGGAACTCCTACGAGCAGTACTTC	CASSLQGNSYEQYF
NA	many	TRBJ1-2	TRBV7-9	TGTGCCAGCAGCTCCCGGGGGACGGATGGCTACACCTTC	CASSSRGTDGYTF
NA	NA	TRBJ1-5	TRBV5-4	TGTGCCAGCGGGAAGGGAACGTCCTCGGGGCCCCAGCATTTT	CASGKGTSSGPQHF
NA	NA	TRBJ2-7	TRBV12-3/TRBV12-4	TGTGCCAGCAGTGATAACCCCGGGACCCTGAGCGACGAGCAGTACTTC	CASSDNPGTLSDEQYF
NA	many	TRBJ1-3	TRBV7-2	TGTGCCAGCAGCCCTAGGGCTGGAAACACCATATATTTT	CASSPRAGNTIYF
NA	NA	TRBJ2-7	TRBV29-1	TGCAGCGTTGAGGCAGGAACAGGGTCCTACGAGCAGTACTTC	CSVEAGTGSYEQYF
NA	NA	TRBJ1-2	TRBV7-9	TGCGCCAGCAGCCTCGGCGACTACTATGGCTACACCTTC	CASSLGDYYGYTF
NA	many	TRBJ1-6	TRBV7-9	TGTGCCAGCACCTTAGCCCAATCACCCCTCCACTTT	CASTLAQSPLHF
NA	NA	TRBJ2-6	TRBV7-3	TGTGCCAGCAGCCAAGGTCCGCAGTCCTCTGGGGCCAACGTCCTGACTTTC	CASSQGPQSSGANVLTF
NA	many	TRBJ2-6	TRBV5-8	TGTGCCAGCAGCCCTGGGCGAACAGGGGCCAACGTCCTGACTTTC	CASSPGRTGANVLTF